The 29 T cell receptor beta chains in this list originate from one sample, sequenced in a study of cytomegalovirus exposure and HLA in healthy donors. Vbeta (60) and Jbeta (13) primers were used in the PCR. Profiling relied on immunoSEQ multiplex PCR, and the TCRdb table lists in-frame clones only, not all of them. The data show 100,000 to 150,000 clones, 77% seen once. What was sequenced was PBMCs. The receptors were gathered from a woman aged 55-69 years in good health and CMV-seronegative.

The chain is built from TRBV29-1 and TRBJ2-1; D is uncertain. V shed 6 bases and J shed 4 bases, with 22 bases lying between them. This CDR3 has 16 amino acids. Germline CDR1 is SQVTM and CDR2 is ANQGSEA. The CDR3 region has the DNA TGCAGCGTCGGAGCCCCGGGTCCTTGGTTTTACAATGAGCAGTTCTTC. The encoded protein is CSVGAPGPWFYNEQFF.

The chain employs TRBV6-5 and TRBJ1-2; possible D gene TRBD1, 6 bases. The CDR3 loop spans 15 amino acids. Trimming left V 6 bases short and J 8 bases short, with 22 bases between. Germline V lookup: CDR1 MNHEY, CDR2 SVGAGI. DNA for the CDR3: TGTGCCAGCAGCTACCGGACAGAGGGGATCCTAGGCTACACCTTC. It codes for CASSYRTEGILGYTF.

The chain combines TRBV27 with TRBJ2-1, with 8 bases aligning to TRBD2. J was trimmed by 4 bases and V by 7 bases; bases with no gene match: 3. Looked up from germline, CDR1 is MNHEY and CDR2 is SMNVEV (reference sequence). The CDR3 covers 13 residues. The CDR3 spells CASKERGYNEQFF. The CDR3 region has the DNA TGTGCCAGCAAGGAGCGGGGGTACAATGAGCAGTTCTTC.

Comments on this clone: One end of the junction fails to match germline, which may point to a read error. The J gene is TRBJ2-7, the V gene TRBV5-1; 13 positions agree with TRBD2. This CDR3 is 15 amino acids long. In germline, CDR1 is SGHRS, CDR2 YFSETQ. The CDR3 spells CASSHSGTSGDSYFF. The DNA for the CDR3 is TGCGCCAGCAGCCATTCGGGGACTAGCGGGGATTCCTATTTCTTC.

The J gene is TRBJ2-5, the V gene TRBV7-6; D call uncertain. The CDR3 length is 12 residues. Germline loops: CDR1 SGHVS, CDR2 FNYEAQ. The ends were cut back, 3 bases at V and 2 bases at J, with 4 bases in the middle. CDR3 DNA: TGTGCCAGCAGCTTCCAACAAGAGACCCAGTACTTC. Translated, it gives CASSFQQETQYF.

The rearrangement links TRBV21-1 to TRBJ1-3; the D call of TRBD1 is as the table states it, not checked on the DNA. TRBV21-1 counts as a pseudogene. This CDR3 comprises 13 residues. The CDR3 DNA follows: TGTGCCAGCAGGACAGGATATGGAAACACCATATATTTT. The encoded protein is CASRTGYGNTIYF.

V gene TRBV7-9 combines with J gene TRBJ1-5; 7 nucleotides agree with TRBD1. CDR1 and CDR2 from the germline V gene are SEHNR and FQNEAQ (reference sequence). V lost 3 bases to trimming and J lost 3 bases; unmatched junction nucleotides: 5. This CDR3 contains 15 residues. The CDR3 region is CASSLGQPNNQPQHF. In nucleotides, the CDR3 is TGTGCCAGCAGCTTGGGACAGCCAAACAATCAGCCCCAGCATTTT.

The CDR3 sequence is CASSLVAGGSFSSYEQYF. In DNA, the CDR3 is TGTGCCAGCAGCTTAGTCGCGGGAGGTTCTTTTAGCTCCTACGAGCAGTACTTC. V and J are TRBV7-2 and TRBJ2-7; TRBD2 matches at 8 bases. CDR1 is SGHTA, CDR2 FQGNSA, per germline. The CDR3 contains 18 residues. J lost 0 bases, V lost 1 base, and 11 bases had no gene match. Looking up the rest from reference TRBV7-2 and TRBJ2-7 gives the full variable domain: GAGVSQSPSNKVTEKGKDVELRCDPISGHTALYWYRQSLGQGLEFLIYFQGNSAPDKSGLPSDRFSAERTGGSVSTLTIQRTQQEDSAVYLCASSLVAGGSFSSYEQYFGPGTRLTVT.

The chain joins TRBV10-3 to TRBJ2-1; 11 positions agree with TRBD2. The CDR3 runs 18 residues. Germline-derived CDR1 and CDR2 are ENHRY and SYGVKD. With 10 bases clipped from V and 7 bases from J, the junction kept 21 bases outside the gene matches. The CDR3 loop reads CATLLRTQLAGAVNEQFF. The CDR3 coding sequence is TGTGCCACCCTGCTCAGGACCCAACTAGCGGGGGCCGTTAATGAGCAGTTCTTC.

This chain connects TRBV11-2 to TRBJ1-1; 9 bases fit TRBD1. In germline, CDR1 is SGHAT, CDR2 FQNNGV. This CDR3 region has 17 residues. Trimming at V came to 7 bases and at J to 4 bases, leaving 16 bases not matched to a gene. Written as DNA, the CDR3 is TGTGCCAGCACCATCCAATATCATACAGGGGGCGGCACTGAAGCTTTCTTT. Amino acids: CASTIQYHTGGGTEAFF.

The DNA of the CDR3 is TGTGCCAGCAGCGCGGGTACAGGGGGCTACACCGGGGAGCTGTTTTTT. It yields the protein CASSAGTGGYTGELFF. This rearrangement joins TRBV7-8 to TRBJ2-2; 9 nucleotides line up with TRBD1. Losses at the gene ends were 5 bases for V and 3 bases for J; bases not matched to a gene: 7. The germline gives CDR1 SGHVS, CDR2 FQNEAQ. The CDR3 has 16 residues. Full variable domain (missing parts from reference TRBV7-8 and TRBJ2-2): GAGVSQSPRYKVAKRGQDVALRCDPISGHVSLFWYQQALGQGPEFLTYFQNEAQLDKSGLPSDRFFAERPEGSVSTLKIQRTQQEDSAVYLCASSAGTGGYTGELFFGEGSRLTVL.

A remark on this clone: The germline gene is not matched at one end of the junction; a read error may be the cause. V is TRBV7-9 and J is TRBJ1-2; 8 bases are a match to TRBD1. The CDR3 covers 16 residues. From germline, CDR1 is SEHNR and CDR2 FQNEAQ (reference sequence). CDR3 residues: CSSSNSRGLERNGYTF. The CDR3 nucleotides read TGTTCCAGCAGCAATAGCAGGGGGCTGGAGAGGAATGGCTACACCTTC.

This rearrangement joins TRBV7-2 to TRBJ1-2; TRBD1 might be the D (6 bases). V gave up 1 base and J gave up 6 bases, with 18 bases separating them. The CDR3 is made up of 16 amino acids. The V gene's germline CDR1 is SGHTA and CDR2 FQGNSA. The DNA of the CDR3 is TGTGCCAGCAGCTTAGGGGCCTTAACAGGGCCCGATGGCTACACCTTC. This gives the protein CASSLGALTGPDGYTF.

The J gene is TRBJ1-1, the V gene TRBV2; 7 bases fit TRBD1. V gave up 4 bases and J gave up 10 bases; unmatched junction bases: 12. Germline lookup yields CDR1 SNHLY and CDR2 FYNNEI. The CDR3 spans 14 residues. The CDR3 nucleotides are TGTGCCAGCAGTGTAGGGACAGAAGTGTGGGGAGCTTTCTTT. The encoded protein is CASSVGTEVWGAFF. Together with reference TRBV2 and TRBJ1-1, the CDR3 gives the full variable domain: EPEVTQTPSHQVTQMGQEVILRCVPISNHLYFYWYRQILGQKVEFLVSFYNNEISEKSEIFDDQFSVERPDGSNFTLKIRSTKLEDSAMYFCASSVGTEVWGAFFGQGTRLTVV.

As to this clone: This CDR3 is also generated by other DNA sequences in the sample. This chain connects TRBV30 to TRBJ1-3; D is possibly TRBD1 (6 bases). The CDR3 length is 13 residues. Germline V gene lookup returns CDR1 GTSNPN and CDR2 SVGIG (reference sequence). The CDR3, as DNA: TGTGCTCAGGGGATGAGCTCTGGAAACACCATATATTTT. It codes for CAQGMSSGNTIYF.

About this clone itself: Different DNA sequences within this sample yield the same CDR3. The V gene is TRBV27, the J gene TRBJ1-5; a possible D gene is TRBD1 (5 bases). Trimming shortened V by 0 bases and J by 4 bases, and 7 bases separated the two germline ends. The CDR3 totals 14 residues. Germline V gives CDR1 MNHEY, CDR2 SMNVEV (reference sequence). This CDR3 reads CASSLSQGNQPQHF. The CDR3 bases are TGTGCCAGCAGTTTATCTCAGGGAAATCAGCCCCAGCATTTT.

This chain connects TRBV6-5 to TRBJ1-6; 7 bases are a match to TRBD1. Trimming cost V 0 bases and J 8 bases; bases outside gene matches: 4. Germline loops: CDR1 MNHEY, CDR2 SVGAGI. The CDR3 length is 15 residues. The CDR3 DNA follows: TGTGCCAGCAGTTACTCGAACAGGGGTTATTCACCCCTCCACTTT. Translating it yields CASSYSNRGYSPLHF.

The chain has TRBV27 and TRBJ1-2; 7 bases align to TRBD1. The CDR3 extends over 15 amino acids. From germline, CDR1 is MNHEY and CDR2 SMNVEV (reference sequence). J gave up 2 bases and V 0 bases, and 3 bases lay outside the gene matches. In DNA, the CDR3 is TGTGCCAGCAGTTTATCGCGGGGACAGAACTATGGCTACACCTTC. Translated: CASSLSRGQNYGYTF.

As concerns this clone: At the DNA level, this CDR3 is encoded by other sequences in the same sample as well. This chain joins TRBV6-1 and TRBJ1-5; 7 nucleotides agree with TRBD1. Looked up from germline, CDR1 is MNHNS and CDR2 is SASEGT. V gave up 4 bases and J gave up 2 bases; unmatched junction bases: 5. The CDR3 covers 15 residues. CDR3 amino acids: CASSGGGLGNQPQHF. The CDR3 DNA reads TGTGCCAGCAGTGGAGGGGGCTTGGGCAATCAGCCCCAGCATTTT.

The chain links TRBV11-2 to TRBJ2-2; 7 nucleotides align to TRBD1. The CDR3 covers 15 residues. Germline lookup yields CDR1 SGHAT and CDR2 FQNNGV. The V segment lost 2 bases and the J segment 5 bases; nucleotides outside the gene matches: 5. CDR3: CASSLLAGGTGELFF. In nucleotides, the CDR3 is TGTGCCAGCAGCTTATTAGCAGGGGGAACCGGGGAGCTGTTTTTT.

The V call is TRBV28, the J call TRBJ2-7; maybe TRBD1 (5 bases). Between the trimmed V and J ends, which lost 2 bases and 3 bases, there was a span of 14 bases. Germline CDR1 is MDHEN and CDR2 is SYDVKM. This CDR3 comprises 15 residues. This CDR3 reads CASSLAAQGSYEQYF. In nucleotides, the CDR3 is TGTGCCAGCAGTTTAGCCGCCCAGGGAAGCTACGAGCAGTACTTC.

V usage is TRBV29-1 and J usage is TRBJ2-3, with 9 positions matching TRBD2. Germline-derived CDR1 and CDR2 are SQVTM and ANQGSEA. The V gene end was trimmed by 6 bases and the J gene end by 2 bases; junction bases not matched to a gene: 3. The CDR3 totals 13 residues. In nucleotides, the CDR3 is TGCAGCGTCCAGCGGGAGGCCACAGATACGCAGTATTTT. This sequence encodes CSVQREATDTQYF.

The CDR3 sequence is CASSAGGPYNEQFF. The CDR3 DNA reads TGTGCCAGCAGCGCAGGGGGGCCGTACAATGAGCAGTTCTTC. The V gene is TRBV9, the J gene TRBJ2-1; D might be TRBD1 (7 bases). Trimming shortened V by 3 bases and J by 4 bases, and 11 bases separated the two germline ends. CDR3 length: 14 amino acids. Germline CDR1 SGDLS, CDR2 YYNGEE.

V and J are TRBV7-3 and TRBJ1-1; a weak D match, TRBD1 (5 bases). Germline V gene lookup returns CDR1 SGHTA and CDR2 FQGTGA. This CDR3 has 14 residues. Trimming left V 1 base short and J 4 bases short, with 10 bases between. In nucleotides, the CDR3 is TGTGCCAGCAGCTTAAATCCGGGGGTCACTGAAGCTTTCTTT. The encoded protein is CASSLNPGVTEAFF. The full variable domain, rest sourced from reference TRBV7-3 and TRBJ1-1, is GAGVSQTPSNKVTEKGKYVELRCDPISGHTALYWYRQSLGQGPEFLIYFQGTGAADDSGLPNDRFFAVRPEGSVSTLKIQRTERGDSAVYLCASSLNPGVTEAFFGQGTRLTVV.

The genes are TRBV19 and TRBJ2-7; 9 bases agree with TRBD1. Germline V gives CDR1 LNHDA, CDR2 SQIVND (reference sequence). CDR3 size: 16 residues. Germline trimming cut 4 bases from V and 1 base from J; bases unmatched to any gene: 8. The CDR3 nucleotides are TGTGCCAGTAGTACGCAGACAGGGGGTGCTTCCTACGAGCAGTACTTC. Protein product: CASSTQTGGASYEQYF.

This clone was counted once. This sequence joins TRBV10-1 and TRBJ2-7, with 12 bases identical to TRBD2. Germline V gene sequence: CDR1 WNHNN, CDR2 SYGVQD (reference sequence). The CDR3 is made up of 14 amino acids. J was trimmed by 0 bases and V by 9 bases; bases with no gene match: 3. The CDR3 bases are TGCGCCAGTGGACTAGCGGGGAACTCCTACGAGCAGTACTTC. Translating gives CASGLAGNSYEQYF.

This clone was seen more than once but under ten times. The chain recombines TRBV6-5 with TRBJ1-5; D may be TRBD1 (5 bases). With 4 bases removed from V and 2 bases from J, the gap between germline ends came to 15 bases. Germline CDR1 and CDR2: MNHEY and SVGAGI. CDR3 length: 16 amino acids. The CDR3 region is CASSFGHLAGNQPQHF. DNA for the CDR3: TGTGCCAGCAGTTTCGGACATCTCGCGGGCAATCAGCCCCAGCATTTT.

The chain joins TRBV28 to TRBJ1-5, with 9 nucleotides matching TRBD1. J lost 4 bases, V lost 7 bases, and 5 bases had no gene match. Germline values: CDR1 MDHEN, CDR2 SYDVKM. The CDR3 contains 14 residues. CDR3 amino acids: CASTRTGANQPQHF. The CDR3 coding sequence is TGTGCCAGCACCAGGACAGGGGCGAATCAGCCCCAGCATTTT.

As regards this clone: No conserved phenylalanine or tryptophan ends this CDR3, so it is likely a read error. CDR3 region: CASRRGRTDTQYL. The CDR3 DNA is TGCGCCAGCAGGCGGGGGAGGACAGATACGCAGTATCTT. This sequence joins TRBV5-1 and TRBJ2-3, with TRBD2 matching 7 bases. The CDR3 covers 13 residues. Germline lookup yields CDR1 SGHRS and CDR2 YFSETQ. V dropped 5 bases and J dropped 3; count of bases not matched to a gene: 3.